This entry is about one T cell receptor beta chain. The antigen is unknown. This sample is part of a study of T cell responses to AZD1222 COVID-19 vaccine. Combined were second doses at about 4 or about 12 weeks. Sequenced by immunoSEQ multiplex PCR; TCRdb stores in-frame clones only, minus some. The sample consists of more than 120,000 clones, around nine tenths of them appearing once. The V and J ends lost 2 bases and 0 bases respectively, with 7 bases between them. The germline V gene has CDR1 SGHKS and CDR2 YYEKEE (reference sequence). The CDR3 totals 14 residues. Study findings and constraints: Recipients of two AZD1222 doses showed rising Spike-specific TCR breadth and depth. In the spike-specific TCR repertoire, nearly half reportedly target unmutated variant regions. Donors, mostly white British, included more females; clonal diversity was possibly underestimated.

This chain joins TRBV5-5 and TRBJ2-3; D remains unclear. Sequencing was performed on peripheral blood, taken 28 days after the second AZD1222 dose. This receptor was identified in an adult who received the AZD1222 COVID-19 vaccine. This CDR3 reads CASSFSTSTDTQYF. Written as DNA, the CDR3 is TGTGCCAGCAGCTTCTCTACCAGCACAGATACGCAGTATTTT.